What follows describes a single TCR beta chain. The CDR3 loop spans 13 amino acids. V was pared by 3 bases and J by 4 bases, with 7 bases between. CDR1 KGHSH and CDR2 LQKENI come from the germline V gene. Study processing details: Estimation of nucleated cell counts relied on the amplification of reference gene primers. Assay used: immunoSEQ multiplex PCR; TCRdb lists only in-frame clones, some missing. V, J and clone size derive from that table, while D and trimming were established from the DNA sequence. The table lists about 180,000 clones, around 86% of them singletons. The source of the sample is a study of blood T cell repertoires in COVID-19. Looking at the study overall: Specimens from acute and convalescent COVID-19 originated in the United States, Italy and Spain. Sources were T cells, B-cell-depleted T cells, or PBMCs; the material itself was cDNA or gDNA.

Sequencing used peripheral blood. The clonotype comes from a man aged 50 or older with active or convalescent COVID-19. This sequence joins TRBV18 and TRBJ1-5; no firm D call. CDR3 amino acids: CASSPELNQPQHF. The DNA of the CDR3 is TGTGCCAGCTCACCGGAGCTAAATCAGCCCCAGCATTTT.